This entry features one T cell receptor beta chain sequence. The CDR3 totals 14 residues. Deletions cut 7 bases from V and 0 bases from J, with 11 bases between. From germline, CDR1 is SNHLY and CDR2 FYNNEI. The sample originates from a study of OX40 agonist ivuxolimab in advanced cancers. The method was immunoSEQ multiplex PCR; TCRdb's version includes in-frame clones alone and lacks a portion of them. The profile shows some 67,000 clones, approximately 88% of them singletons. Peripheral blood came from all dose cohorts at three timepoints. The gene calls are TRBV2 and TRBJ2-3, with D possibly matching TRBD2 (5 bases). Sequenced here: CD4+ or CD8+ T cells sorted from blood, sampled in a trial of the OX40 agonist ivuxolimab. The source is an adult with an advanced solid tumor such as melanoma, head and neck, liver or kidney cancer. For the CDR3, the DNA is TGTGCCAGCAATCGCGGGTTAAGCACAGATACGCAGTATTTT. Translating it yields CASNRGLSTDTQYF.